This is a list of T cell receptor beta chains from one sample in a study of sequential checkpoint blockade in melanoma. Sequenced by immunoSEQ multiplex PCR; TCRdb stores in-frame clones only, minus some. The table includes more than 20,000 clones, roughly 86% detected once. The specimen was CD8+ T cells sorted from blood (inferred from file names), collected from a patient given nivolumab and ipilimumab in sequence. The receptors come from a human donor with melanoma. The CDR3 runs from the conserved cysteine through the conserved F or W. A D gene is named only where the DNA matches it firmly.

J,V,D,CDR3
TRBJ2-1,TRBV5-4,TRBD2,CASSFRLAGVNEQFF
TRBJ1-1,TRBV6-5,.,CASSYGRSMNTEAFF
TRBJ2-2,TRBV28,.,CASSPLPSGGGSNTGELFF
TRBJ2-1,TRBV6-4,.,CASSDEEGSEQFF
TRBJ2-7,TRBV29-1,.,CSVDPGGVKQYF
TRBJ2-3,TRBV19,.,CASSSDPGTDTQYF
TRBJ2-7,TRBV5-4,.,CASSLGGDRTYEQYF
TRBJ2-2,TRBV7-3,TRBD1,CASSLLTGTGNTGELFF
TRBJ1-4,TRBV28,.,CASSFATINEKLFF
TRBJ2-1,TRBV4-2,TRBD1,CASSLQGGGQFF
TRBJ2-5,TRBV7-9,.,CASSLLGQFQTQYF
TRBJ1-5,TRBV18,TRBD1,CASSPAGQGGGNQPQHF
TRBJ2-4,TRBV27,.,CASSTSRSDKNIQYF
TRBJ2-5,TRBV5-6,TRBD2,CASSSLGGVETQYF
TRBJ2-1,TRBV4-1,TRBD2,CASSQVGTSSSYNEQFF
TRBJ2-7,TRBV5-6,.,CASRGLASYEQYF
TRBJ2-7,TRBV27,TRBD2,CASSPGLGYEQYF
TRBJ1-4,TRBV7-9,TRBD1,CASSTDRGNEKLFF
TRBJ2-2,TRBV29-1,.,CSVYRRGPNTGELFF
TRBJ2-2,TRBV30,TRBD2,CAWKASGRTSAGELFF
TRBJ1-1,TRBV28,.,CASTSRGKTAFF
TRBJ2-5,TRBV7-3,.,CASSRTGSAQETQYF
TRBJ1-5,TRBV6-1,.,CATRDTLNQPQHF
TRBJ1-4,TRBV6-1,.,CASTPGSGDEKLFF
TRBJ2-1,TRBV11-2,TRBD1,CASSPRDRGSNEQFF
TRBJ1-3,TRBV30,.,CAWSPRTVSGNTIYF
TRBJ2-1,TRBV19,.,CASSLKIAASSYNEQFF
TRBJ2-7,TRBV10-3,.,CAISGQLNTYEQYF
TRBJ1-2,TRBV7-9,.,CASSLGSSSNYGYTF
TRBJ2-3,TRBV2,TRBD1,CASSGTGGTDTQYF
TRBJ2-4,TRBV5-6,.,CASSPPGLNIQYF
TRBJ2-1,TRBV5-1,.,CASSLGGGDRNEQFF
TRBJ2-3,TRBV10-2,TRBD1,CASSGGQGISTDTQYF
TRBJ2-3,TRBV19,.,CASSIGGNADTQYF
TRBJ1-1,TRBV30,TRBD1,CAWHRGGTEAFF
TRBJ2-7,TRBV6-1,TRBD2,CASSEAIAGPPYEQYF
TRBJ2-7,TRBV6-6,.,CASRGTYEQYF
TRBJ2-1,TRBV18,.,CASSSDRQRMDEQFF
TRBJ2-4,TRBV6-5,TRBD2,CASRRLAGGDIQYF
TRBJ1-1,TRBV27,TRBD1,CASSPTTGGAFF
TRBJ2-1,TRBV14,.,CASSRDWATNEQFF
TRBJ2-4,TRBV10-2,.,CASSEKSVWLAKNIQYF
TRBJ2-2,TRBV27,TRBD2,CASSPRTSWNTGELFF
TRBJ2-5,TRBV4-3,TRBD2,CASSQALAGGQETQYF
TRBJ2-2,TRBV27,.,CASRLAGFGELFF
TRBJ2-1,TRBV18,TRBD1,CASSHGQGSYNEQFF
TRBJ2-7,TRBV9,TRBD2,CASSVDWGGEQYF
TRBJ2-7,TRBV19,TRBD2,CASSRGLVDEQYF
TRBJ2-3,TRBV6-5,.,CASQRGGTDTQYF
TRBJ2-1,TRBV5-6,.,CASSSRPNSGGEQFF
TRBJ1-1,TRBV7-2,TRBD1,CASSPGDRGADTEAFF
TRBJ2-5,TRBV5-8,.,CASSYWQREETQYF
TRBJ2-5,TRBV7-3,.,CASSLTIGETQYF
TRBJ1-3,TRBV30,.,CAWSARKSSGNTIYF
TRBJ2-2,TRBV7-2,TRBD2,CASSSRGAGAGELFF